This T cell receptor (beta chain) was sequenced for a study of blood T cell dynamics during melanoma immunotherapy. Documented time point: week 3, after first cycle of checkpoint inhibitor. For this clone: The antigen remains unidentified.

A fixed DNA input of 350 ng was used per bulk PBMC sample. This table comes from immunoSEQ multiplex PCR, and its TCRdb copy is limited to in-frame clones, with some not included. This sample has 11,000 or so clones, with approximately 88% found just once. Study-level findings and limits: The study could not tell melanoma-specific clones from general immune activation.

Per the germline V gene, CDR1 is SGDLS and CDR2 is YYNGEE. The CDR3 runs to 13 residues. The germline V and J ends were trimmed by 4 bases and 5 bases, with 13 bases remaining between them. Sample: blood, taken from a patient treated with checkpoint blockade. The chain has TRBV9 and TRBJ2-7, with D possibly being TRBD1 or TRBD2 (6 bases each). The receptor was derived from a human donor with melanoma. This CDR3 is CASSPAGGHEQYF. CDR3 nucleotide sequence: TGTGCCAGCAGCCCCGCTGGGGGGCACGAGCAGTACTTC.